These 15 T cell receptor beta chains share one sample of origin, sequenced in a study of identical twins. TCRdb re-called the 5' RACE reads with MiXCR, one entry per CDR3 protein. The repertoire consists of under 300,000 distinct CDR3 sequences, with more than 12% occurring once and the leading ten covering 7% to 9.5%. Sequencing used memory (CD45RO+) T cells sorted from blood. The receptors shown here come from a woman between 18 and 30 years old in good health.

V gene TRBV30 combines with J gene TRBJ2-5; D call uncertain. Germline V CDR1 and CDR2: GTSNPN, SVGIG (reference sequence). Trimming removed 0 bases at V and 5 bases at J, with 10 bases between. This CDR3 has 13 amino acids. The CDR3 sequence is CAWSVLGRETQYF. CDR3 in DNA: TGTGCCTGGAGTGTACTCGGTCGGGAGACCCAGTACTTC.

Many counts were recorded for this clonotype. The chain couples TRBV11-2 to TRBJ2-1, with 8 bases identical to TRBD2. The CDR3 runs to 16 residues. V lost 3 bases, J lost 1 base, and 5 bases stayed unmatched. Germline loops: CDR1 SGHAT, CDR2 FQNNGV. The CDR3 is CASSLYSGISYNEQFF. Here the CDR3 DNA reads TGTGCCAGCAGCTTGTATAGCGGGATTTCCTACAATGAGCAGTTCTTC.

The chain carries TRBV7-2 and TRBJ1-1; possible D gene TRBD1, 5 bases. The germline CDR1 and CDR2 sequences are SGHTA and FQGNSA. The CDR3 has 13 amino acids. Trimming left V 5 bases short and J 4 bases short, with 11 bases between. CDR3 loop: CASSPRGFTEAFF. The CDR3 DNA reads as TGTGCCAGCAGCCCACGGGGGTTCACTGAAGCTTTCTTT.

This clonotype turned up a few times. The chain links TRBV3-1 to TRBJ2-3, with D maybe TRBD2 (5 bases). Germline V gives CDR1 LGHDT, CDR2 YNNKEL (reference sequence). The V gene lost 4 bases and the J gene lost 2 bases, with 13 bases spanning the gap. The CDR3 has 15 amino acids. In DNA form, the CDR3 reads TGTGCCAGCAGCCGAGGGATAGGGAACACAGATACGCAGTATTTT. Translation gives CASSRGIGNTDTQYF.

The rearrangement uses TRBV14 and TRBJ2-3, with TRBD2 matching over 8 bases. The CDR3 extends over 17 amino acids. The junction had 13 bases not matched to a gene; V was cut back by 4 bases and J by 4 bases. Germline V CDR1 and CDR2: SGHDN, FVKESK. The CDR3 sequence is CASSPLGRGLASDTQYF. The DNA for the CDR3 is TGTGCCAGCAGCCCGCTCGGCCGAGGACTAGCATCAGATACGCAGTATTTT.

CDR3 in amino acids: CASSIRQQIDTQYF. Written as DNA, the CDR3 is TGTGCCAGTAGTATCCGACAGCAAATTGATACGCAGTATTTT. The chain recombines TRBV19 with TRBJ2-3; D might be TRBD1 (5 bases). The CDR3 spans 14 residues. Trimming shortened V by 3 bases and J by 6 bases, and 13 bases separated the two germline ends. Germline V gene lookup returns CDR1 LNHDA and CDR2 SQIVND (reference sequence).

This sequence joins TRBV20-1 and TRBJ2-3, with 8 bases identical to TRBD2. This CDR3 region has 14 residues. From germline, CDR1 is DFQATT and CDR2 SNEGSKA (reference sequence). The V gene end was trimmed by 0 bases and the J gene end by 4 bases; junction bases not matched to a gene: 3. This chain's CDR3 is CSARDGRAADTQYF. The CDR3 DNA follows: TGCAGTGCTAGAGACGGGAGGGCCGCAGATACGCAGTATTTT.

This clonotype was detected a few times. The V and J genes are TRBV15 and TRBJ1-1; D is ambiguous. Germline V gene lookup returns CDR1 LNHNV and CDR2 YYDKDF (reference sequence). The V gene lost 3 bases and the J gene lost 2 bases, with 10 bases spanning the gap. The CDR3 covers 14 residues. CDR3 sequence (DNA): TGTGCCACCAGCAGCCCGTCGGCCAACACTGAAGCTTTCTTT. This sequence encodes CATSSPSANTEAFF.

The gene calls are TRBV9 and TRBJ2-2, with 7 bases lining up with TRBD1. This CDR3 region has 16 residues. From germline, CDR1 is SGDLS and CDR2 YYNGEE. V gave up 4 bases and J gave up 7 bases; unmatched junction bases: 13. The DNA for the CDR3 is TGTGCCAGCAGCTCCCCATGGGACAGCGAAGGCGGGGAGCTGTTTTTT. It translates to CASSSPWDSEGGELFF.

V usage is TRBV20-1 and J usage is TRBJ1-1; D not certain. Germline V gene data show CDR1 as DFQATT and CDR2 as SNEGSKA (reference sequence). The CDR3 extends over 13 amino acids. Between the trimmed V and J ends, which lost 6 bases and 4 bases, there was a span of 15 bases. CDR3 DNA: TGCAGTGCCAGACGGGGATTAGGCACTGAAGCTTTCTTT. This encodes CSARRGLGTEAFF.

This clonotype was found many times. The V call is TRBV29-1, the J call TRBJ2-5; 8 bases map to TRBD2. J was trimmed by 0 bases and V by 7 bases; bases with no gene match: 13. This CDR3 comprises 16 residues. CDR1 SQVTM and CDR2 ANQGSEA come from the germline V gene. CDR3 bases: TGCAGCGCCCGGCCCCGGGCGGGAGGTCACCAAGAGACCCAGTACTTC. Translation gives CSARPRAGGHQETQYF.

The chain recombines TRBV3-1 with TRBJ2-2; D is undetermined. This CDR3 is 15 amino acids long. Germline loops: CDR1 LGHDT, CDR2 YNNKEL (reference sequence). The V end lost 1 base, the J end lost 0 bases, and 6 bases lay between the germline ends. The CDR3 sequence is CASSQGGANTGELFF. The CDR3, as DNA: TGTGCCAGCAGCCAAGGGGGTGCGAACACCGGGGAGCTGTTTTTT.

The chain is built from TRBV11-2 and TRBJ1-6; D uncertain. This CDR3 region has 14 residues. Between the trimmed V and J ends, which lost 3 bases and 10 bases, there was a span of 13 bases. CDR1 SGHAT and CDR2 FQNNGV come from the germline V gene. The CDR3 is CASSLHGPVSPLHF. The CDR3 coding sequence is TGTGCCAGCAGCTTGCACGGGCCAGTCTCACCCCTCCACTTT.

This clonotype is medium-sized within its sample. The rearrangement links TRBV7-2 to TRBJ2-3, with TRBD2 matching over 13 bases. With 5 bases clipped from V and 6 bases from J, the junction kept 8 bases outside the gene matches. Germline lookup yields CDR1 SGHTA and CDR2 FQGNSA. The CDR3 has 16 amino acids. CDR3 sequence reads: CASSLLAGGSGDTQYF. In DNA, the CDR3 is TGTGCCAGCAGCCTACTAGCGGGAGGGTCGGGGGATACGCAGTATTTT.

The V gene is TRBV20-1, the J gene TRBJ2-7, with a possible D match to TRBD1 (6 bases). Germline CDR1 DFQATT, CDR2 SNEGSKA (reference sequence). The CDR3 totals 13 residues. Trimming shortened V by 1 base and J by 5 bases, and 12 bases separated the two germline ends. The CDR3 DNA is TGCAGTGCTAGAGGAGAAGGGGGAAACGAGCAGTACTTC. Amino acid sequence: CSARGEGGNEQYF.